Sequencing of this T cell receptor beta chain was carried out in a study of T cell responses to AZD1222 COVID-19 vaccine. The study's findings and limits: Repertoires were sampled only after the peak T cell response. The donor group comprised mostly white British people and more females; the analysis possibly underestimated clonal diversity.

Sequencing was performed with immunoSEQ multiplex PCR; in TCRdb, only in-frame clones are kept and a portion is missing. The sample lists fewer than 110,000 clones, 75% to 95% seen once, with approximately 5.6% in the top ten. Trimming took 5 bases from V and 6 from J; bases not matched to a gene: 5. There are 14 residues in the CDR3. Germline values: CDR1 MNHEY, CDR2 SVGEGT. This clone was observed at least ten times. Its specificity is not known. This receptor was obtained from an adult who received the AZD1222 COVID-19 vaccine. Sequenced material: peripheral blood, taken 28 days after the second AZD1222 dose. This chain uses TRBV6-2 or TRBV6-3 with TRBJ2-2; 8 positions agree with TRBD1. The CDR3 region is CASSLGQEAGELFF. The CDR3 DNA is TGTGCCAGCAGTCTGGGACAGGAGGCCGGGGAGCTGTTTTTT.